This T cell receptor beta chain is from a study of shared clonotypes between healthy human individuals. There are 12 residues in the CDR3. V lost 5 bases and J lost 2, with 6 bases in between. Germline CDR1 and CDR2: KGHSH and LQKENI. The table came from immunoSEQ multiplex PCR; TCRdb's copy has only in-frame clones and leaves some out. The table includes 950,000 to 1,100,000 clones, around 76% detected once. The sequenced material came from memory CD4+ T cells sorted from blood. Subset in this sample: CD45RA-negative fraction. The sequence was obtained from a man in his late teens or twenties in good health. The chain carries TRBV18 and TRBJ1-1; no clear D. The CDR3 protein is CASSNSNTEAFF. CDR3 nucleotides: TGTGCCAGCTCAAACAGTAACACTGAAGCTTTCTTT.